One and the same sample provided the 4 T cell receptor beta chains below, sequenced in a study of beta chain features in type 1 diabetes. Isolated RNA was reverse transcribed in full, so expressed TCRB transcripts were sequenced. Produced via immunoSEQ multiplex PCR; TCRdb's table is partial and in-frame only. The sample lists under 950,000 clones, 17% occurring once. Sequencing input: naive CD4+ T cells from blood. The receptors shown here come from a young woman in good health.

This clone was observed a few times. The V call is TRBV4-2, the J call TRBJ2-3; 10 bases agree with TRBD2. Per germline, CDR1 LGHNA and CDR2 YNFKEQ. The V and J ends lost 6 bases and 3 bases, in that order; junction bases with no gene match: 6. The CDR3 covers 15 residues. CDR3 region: CASRPSGRGTDTQYF. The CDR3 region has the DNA TGTGCCAGCAGACCCAGCGGGAGGGGGACAGATACGCAGTATTTT.

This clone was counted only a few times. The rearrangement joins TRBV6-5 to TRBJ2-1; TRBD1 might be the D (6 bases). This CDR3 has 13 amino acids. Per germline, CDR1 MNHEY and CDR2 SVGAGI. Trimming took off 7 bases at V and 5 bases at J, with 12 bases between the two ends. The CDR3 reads CASMGAMDNEQFF. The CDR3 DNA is TGTGCCAGCATGGGGGCGATGGACAATGAGCAGTTCTTC.

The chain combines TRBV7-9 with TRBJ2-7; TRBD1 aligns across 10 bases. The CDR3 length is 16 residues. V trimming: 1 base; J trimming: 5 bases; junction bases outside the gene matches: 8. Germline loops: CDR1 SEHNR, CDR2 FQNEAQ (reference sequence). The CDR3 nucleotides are TGTGCCAGCAGCTTAGATCCGGGACAGGGGTTCAACGAGCAGTACTTC. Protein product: CASSLDPGQGFNEQYF.

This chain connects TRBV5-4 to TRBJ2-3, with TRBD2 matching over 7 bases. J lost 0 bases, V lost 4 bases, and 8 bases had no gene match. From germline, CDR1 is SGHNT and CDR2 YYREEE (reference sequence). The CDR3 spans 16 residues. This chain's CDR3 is CASSTPTSSSTDTQYF. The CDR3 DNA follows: TGTGCCAGCAGCACGCCGACTAGCTCTAGCACAGATACGCAGTATTTT.